A single sample gave rise to the 20 T cell receptor beta chains below, sequenced in a study of shared clonotypes between healthy human individuals. The data were produced by immunoSEQ multiplex PCR, yet TCRdb's version contains in-frame clones alone and is incomplete. Among 2 million to 2.5 million clones listed, roughly 95% were seen once. Sequencing was performed on naive CD4+ T cells sorted from blood. Subset: CD45RA+ positively selected. Receptor source: a man between 18 and 29 years old in good health.

The chain combines TRBV30 with TRBJ2-7; TRBD1 matches 9 bases. CDR1 is GTSNPN and CDR2 is SVGIG in the germline V gene (reference sequence). This CDR3 has 14 amino acids. With V trimmed by 2 bases and J by 1 base, 3 bases remained unmatched. CDR3 coding DNA: TGTGCCTGGAGTCCTGACAGGGGGTCCTACGAGCAGTACTTC. The encoded protein is CAWSPDRGSYEQYF.

CDR3 sequence: CASSQGQGTEAFF. The CDR3 nucleotides are TGTGCCAGCAGCCAAGGACAGGGCACTGAAGCTTTCTTT. The chain combines TRBV5-6 with TRBJ1-1, with TRBD1 matching over 8 bases. CDR1 is SGHDT and CDR2 is YYEEEE in the germline V gene. The length of the CDR3 is 13 residues. J was trimmed by 4 bases and V by 4 bases; bases with no gene match: 3.

The chain joins TRBV6-5 to TRBJ1-5; 8 positions match TRBD1. Per germline, CDR1 MNHEY and CDR2 SVGAGI. Trimming took 5 bases from V and 5 from J; bases not matched to a gene: 2. This CDR3 comprises 13 residues. For the CDR3, the DNA is TGTGCCAGCAGTCAGGGGGCATATCAGCCCCAGCATTTT. Its protein is CASSQGAYQPQHF.

J is TRBJ2-5 and V is TRBV28; D remains unclear. The CDR3 runs 14 residues. From germline, CDR1 is MDHEN and CDR2 SYDVKM. V shed 3 bases and J shed 5 bases, with 13 bases lying between them. The CDR3 is CASSLVSMTETQYF. The DNA for the CDR3 is TGTGCCAGCAGTTTGGTCAGCATGACGGAGACCCAGTACTTC. The entire variable domain, with the rest obtained from reference TRBV28 and TRBJ2-5, is as follows: DVKVTQSSRYLVKRTGEKVFLECVQDMDHENMFWYRQDPGLGLRLIYFSYDVKMKEKGDIPEGYSVSREKKERFSLILESASTNQTSMYLCASSLVSMTETQYFGPGTRLLVL.

The rearrangement links TRBV19 to TRBJ2-1; no reliable D call. V was shortened by 4 bases and J by 4 bases, with 8 bases between the two germline ends. CDR3 length: 13 amino acids. CDR1 is LNHDA and CDR2 is SQIVND in the germline V gene (reference sequence). CDR3 sequence reads: CASSTTLYNEQFF. The CDR3 DNA is TGTGCCAGTAGTACGACACTTTACAATGAGCAGTTCTTC. Variable domain in full (rest from reference TRBV19 and TRBJ2-1): DGGITQSPKYLFRKEGQNVTLSCEQNLNHDAMYWYRQDPGQGLRLIYYSQIVNDFQKGDIAEGYSVSREKKESFPLTVTSAQKNPTAFYLCASSTTLYNEQFFGPGTRLTVL.

V is TRBV7-9 and J is TRBJ1-1; D might be TRBD1 (6 bases). CDR3 length equals 14 residues. Germline V gives CDR1 SEHNR, CDR2 FQNEAQ (reference sequence). V was cut by 5 bases and J by 0 bases, with 10 bases left in between. CDR3 region: CASSTTGMNTEAFF. The CDR3, as DNA: TGTGCCAGCAGCACGACAGGTATGAACACTGAAGCTTTCTTT.

This clone was seen a few times. V and J are TRBV6-5 and TRBJ1-6; maybe TRBD1 (5 bases). The CDR3 covers 14 residues. From germline, CDR1 is MNHEY and CDR2 SVGAGI. V shed 2 bases and J shed 10 bases, with 12 bases lying between them. CDR3 nucleotides: TGTGCCAGCAGTTACCAGGGTTCGGGATCACCCCTCCACTTT. Translation gives CASSYQGSGSPLHF.

The chain employs TRBV7-9 and TRBJ2-2; D is unresolved. The V gene's germline CDR1 is SEHNR and CDR2 FQNEAQ (reference sequence). The CDR3 totals 15 residues. V was trimmed by 2 bases and J by 5 bases, leaving 12 bases between them. CDR3 DNA sequence: TGTGCCAGCAGCTTATCCCTGGGATTGACCGGGGAGCTGTTTTTT. The encoded protein is CASSLSLGLTGELFF.

V and J are TRBV28 and TRBJ2-5, with TRBD2 matching over 10 bases. The trim removed 8 bases at V and 1 base at J, leaving 4 bases unmatched. The CDR3 covers 14 residues. Germline CDR1 reads MDHEN; CDR2 reads SYDVKM. The CDR3 DNA reads TGTGCCAGCCATTCTAGCGGGGGCCAAGAGACCCAGTACTTC. Protein: CASHSSGGQETQYF.

The chain has TRBV7-2 and TRBJ1-3; 8 positions match TRBD1. The V segment lost 3 bases and the J segment 3 bases; nucleotides outside the gene matches: 4. The CDR3 consists of 15 residues. Germline assignment: CDR1 SGHTA and CDR2 FQGNSA. The CDR3, as DNA: TGTGCCAGCAGCTTGGACAGGGTCGGTGGAAACACCATATATTTT. Protein sequence: CASSLDRVGGNTIYF.

The chain uses TRBV5-1 and TRBJ2-5; the D gene could be TRBD1 or TRBD2 (7 bases each). The germline V and J ends were trimmed by 3 bases and 5 bases, with 14 bases remaining between them. The CDR3 runs to 14 residues. Germline-derived CDR1 and CDR2 are SGHRS and YFSETQ. The CDR3 bases are TGCGCCAGCAGCTCCCAGGGGGGAGGGGAGACCCAGTACTTC. Residues: CASSSQGGGETQYF.

The chain recombines TRBV28 with TRBJ2-7; D may be TRBD1 (6 bases). Trimming took off 3 bases at V and 10 bases at J, with 10 bases between the two ends. Germline CDR1 reads MDHEN; CDR2 reads SYDVKM. The length of the CDR3 is 11 residues. The CDR3: CASSFQGRQYF. The CDR3 nucleotides are TGTGCCAGCAGTTTCCAGGGGCGACAGTACTTC.

J is TRBJ1-5 and V is TRBV20-1; possibly TRBD1 for D (5 bases). V gave up 6 bases and J gave up 7 bases, with 10 bases separating them. The CDR3 covers 11 residues. CDR1 DFQATT and CDR2 SNEGSKA come from the germline V gene (reference sequence). In DNA, the CDR3 is TGCAGTGCCTCCGAGGGGCAGCCCCAGCATTTT. This codes for CSASEGQPQHF.

The V and J genes are TRBV5-4 and TRBJ2-1, with 12 bases identical to TRBD2. The CDR3 consists of 14 residues. Germline V CDR1 and CDR2: SGHNT, YYREEE (reference sequence). Trimming cost V 0 bases and J 11 bases; bases outside gene matches: 3. The DNA for the CDR3 is TGTGCCAGCAGCTTGGCGACTAGCGGGGGCCAGCAGTTCTTC. It yields the protein CASSLATSGGQQFF.

J is TRBJ1-3 and V is TRBV4-2; D is unclear. The CDR3 extends over 17 amino acids. Germline V gene data show CDR1 as LGHNA and CDR2 as YNFKEQ. The V end was cut by 0 bases, the J end by 0 bases, with 12 bases between. CDR3 amino acids: CASSQEEMRYSGNTIYF. In nucleotides, the CDR3 is TGTGCCAGCAGCCAAGAGGAGATGCGCTACTCTGGAAACACCATATATTTT.

CDR3 sequence reads: CASRQTGQGNEQYF. The CDR3 nucleotides are TGTGCCAGTAGGCAGACGGGACAGGGCAACGAGCAGTACTTC. V and J are TRBV19 and TRBJ2-7; TRBD1 matches at 9 bases. J gave up 5 bases and V 6 bases, and 8 bases lay outside the gene matches. The CDR3 spans 14 residues. The germline CDR1 and CDR2 sequences are LNHDA and SQIVND (reference sequence).

Only one count was recorded for this clone. The same CDR3 also results from other DNA sequences found in this sample. The gene calls are TRBV6-5 and TRBJ2-1; TRBD2 matches at 9 bases. The CDR3 runs to 16 residues. Germline loops: CDR1 MNHEY, CDR2 SVGAGI. Germline trimming cut 0 bases from V and 7 bases from J; bases unmatched to any gene: 7. The CDR3 DNA reads as TGTGCCAGCAGTTACTCTGGCGGGAGGGCCAGAAATGAGCAGTTCTTC. Protein: CASSYSGGRARNEQFF.

The CDR3 DNA is TGTGCCAGAAGCTCCCAACAGAACACTGAAGCTTTCTTT. Translating it yields CARSSQQNTEAFF. The genes are TRBV5-3 and TRBJ1-1; D remains unclear. TRBV5-3 is given ORF status, its function remaining uncertain. The V end was cut by 3 bases, the J end by 1 base, with 7 bases between. This CDR3 has 13 amino acids.

V usage is TRBV21-1 and J usage is TRBJ2-1; the D call in the table, TRBD1, was not verified against the DNA. TRBV21-1 is a pseudogene segment. The CDR3 length is 16 residues. DNA for the CDR3: TGTGCCAGCAGCATGTGGACAGACAAATTGGGCAATGAGCAGTTCTTC. Amino acids: CASSMWTDKLGNEQFF.

The chain has TRBV18 and TRBJ1-3; D gene unclear. Trimming took 2 bases from V and 4 from J, leaving 6 bases between them. The germline V gene has CDR1 KGHSH and CDR2 LQKENI. The CDR3 has 13 amino acids. CDR3 in DNA: TGTGCCAGCTCACCATTGGCCGGAAACACCATATATTTT. It encodes CASSPLAGNTIYF.